Listed here is a single TCR beta chain. Its antigen is not identified. Caucasian, healthy and from Russia, the donors were aged between roughly 6 and 95. Together with a sample-barcoded 5' primer, a J-beta primer mix was included in a second PCR lasting roughly 6 to 12 cycles. Each cDNA molecule was tagged by a template-switch adaptor that had 12 random nucleotides. Via MiXCR, TCRdb re-called the 5' RACE reads, giving one row per CDR3 protein. Of fewer than 700,000 distinct CDR3 sequences listed, 35% to 50% were seen once; the top ten hold 25% to 35%. V lost 0 bases, J lost 7 bases, and 6 bases lay in between. The germline V gene encodes CDR1 SGHTA and CDR2 FQGNSA. The CDR3 loop spans 12 amino acids. These data are taken from a study of blood T cells in healthy people across ages. Study findings and constraints: Long-lived and aged donors differed, with more naive CD4+ cells and higher diversity in the long-lived. Roughly linear declines in TCR beta diversity per million T cells occurred with age.

This clonotype was obtained from a man aged 80 or over in good health. The chain recombines TRBV7-2 with TRBJ1-2; TRBD1 might be the D (5 bases). The sequenced material came from blood. The CDR3 DNA reads as TGTGCCAGCAGCTTAGCCGGGGGTGGCTACACCTTC. Translating it yields CASSLAGGGYTF.